Many counts were recorded for the clone carrying this TCR beta chain. Antigen unknown. Stated treatment: skin biopsy from PPD injection site in Mantoux-positive individual. The library had UMIs added by 3' ligation of an oligonucleotide to TCR cDNA. Biopsied sites were PPD injections in people with a positive Mantoux test. Cells were not sorted; total RNA input targeted roughly 1 to 1,100 ng. This sample is part of a study of naive and memory T cell subsets. Study-wide points: Potentially, T cell activation and differentiation skew this RNA-based measurement.

Four PCR rounds used nested alpha and beta constant region primers plus the SP2 primer. Reverse transcription of blood and skin TCR RNA was primed at alpha and beta constant regions. A single record per CDR3 protein comes from TCRdb applying MiXCR to the UMI-ligation and nested PCR reads. The sample holds about 14,000 distinct CDR3 sequences, 5.2% seen once. Germline lookup yields CDR1 DFQATT and CDR2 SNEGSKA (reference sequence). V was trimmed by 7 bases and J by 0 bases, leaving 9 bases between them. The CDR3 is made up of 13 amino acids. The chain links TRBV20-1 to TRBJ1-4; TRBD1 might be the D (5 bases). This clonotype originated in an adult in good health. The input for sequencing was skin, taken from a tuberculin skin test site. The CDR3 reads CSVRQTTNEKLFF. The CDR3 DNA sequence: TGCAGTGTGCGACAGACAACTAATGAAAAACTGTTTTTT.